These 26 T cell receptor beta chains came from one sample sequenced in a study of somatic mutations in cytotoxic T cells in rheumatoid arthritis. Assay used: immunoSEQ multiplex PCR; TCRdb lists only in-frame clones, some missing. In the table there are roughly 20,000 clones, just under 80% of which are singletons. Sequenced: CD8+ T cells sorted from blood. The origin of the receptors is an adult with rheumatoid arthritis.

This clone was picked up one time. V usage is TRBV9 and J usage is TRBJ2-1; D is perhaps TRBD2 (6 bases). The CDR3 covers 15 residues. The germline V gene has CDR1 SGDLS and CDR2 YYNGEE. The V and J ends lost 2 bases and 4 bases respectively, with 13 bases between them. The CDR3 reads CASSVGGSQYNEQFF. CDR3 bases: TGTGCCAGCAGCGTTGGGGGGTCCCAGTACAATGAGCAGTTCTTC.

V and J are TRBV4-1 and TRBJ1-2, with 7 bases lining up with TRBD1. The germline V gene has CDR1 MGHRA and CDR2 YSYEKL. Trimming removed 2 bases from V and 5 bases from J; junction bases left unmatched: 5. CDR3 length: 14 amino acids. In nucleotides, the CDR3 is TGCGCCAGCAGCCAAAAGACAGGGAGGTATGGCTACACCTTC. It is translated as CASSQKTGRYGYTF.

The genes are TRBV7-8 and TRBJ1-1; 8 bases match TRBD1. CDR1 and CDR2 (germline): SGHVS, FQNEAQ. The V gene end was trimmed by 5 bases and the J gene end by 5 bases; junction bases not matched to a gene: 10. The CDR3 extends over 15 amino acids. In DNA, the CDR3 is TGTGCCAGCAGCCCGTGGACAGGGCAAGGAACTGAAGCTTTCTTT. It yields the protein CASSPWTGQGTEAFF.

This clone was picked up one time. The V call is TRBV13, the J call TRBJ2-7; TRBD1 might be the D (6 bases). The CDR3 is 14 amino acids. Between the trimmed V and J ends, which lost 3 bases and 5 bases, there was a span of 14 bases. Germline V gives CDR1 PRHDT, CDR2 FYEKMQ (reference sequence). The CDR3 DNA sequence: TGTGCCAGCAGCTTGAGGGGGTCTAGGGACGAGCAGTACTTC. It encodes CASSLRGSRDEQYF.

J is TRBJ1-2 and V is TRBV7-8; maybe TRBD1 (5 bases). CDR3 length: 13 amino acids. Per germline, CDR1 SGHVS and CDR2 FQNEAQ. The ends were cut back, 5 bases at V and 6 bases at J, with 13 bases in the middle. Written as DNA, the CDR3 is TGTGCCAGCAGCGCCGGGACCGACGATGGCTACACCTTC. Translated: CASSAGTDDGYTF.

The chain recombines TRBV10-3 with TRBJ2-3, with 9 nucleotides matching TRBD1. V lost 2 bases to trimming and J lost 3 bases; unmatched junction nucleotides: 6. The germline V gene encodes CDR1 ENHRY and CDR2 SYGVKD. The CDR3 length is 16 residues. CDR3 residues: CAISEVDRGETDTQYF. The DNA of the CDR3 is TGTGCCATCAGTGAGGTGGACAGGGGCGAGACAGATACGCAGTATTTT.

The V call is TRBV2, the J call TRBJ2-4; D remains ambiguous. CDR3 length: 11 residues. V shed 5 bases and J shed 9 bases, with 8 bases lying between them. CDR1 is SNHLY, CDR2 FYNNEI, per germline. CDR3 residues: CASSPRAIQYF. In DNA, the CDR3 is TGTGCCAGCAGTCCAAGGGCCATTCAGTACTTC.

The chain couples TRBV6-5 to TRBJ2-7; D is unresolved. With 5 bases removed from V and 4 bases from J, the gap between germline ends came to 18 bases. Germline values: CDR1 MNHEY, CDR2 SVGAGI. There are 15 residues in the CDR3. Here the CDR3 DNA reads TGTGCCAGCAGTCCCTACACGGGCGGCACTTACGAGCAGTACTTC. Encoded protein: CASSPYTGGTYEQYF.

The V call is TRBV27, the J call TRBJ1-5, with 7 bases identical to TRBD1. The CDR3 extends over 14 amino acids. With 4 bases clipped from V and 3 bases from J, the junction kept 3 bases outside the gene matches. CDR1 is MNHEY, CDR2 SMNVEV, per germline (reference sequence). The CDR3 DNA reads TGTGCCAGCAGTTGGACAGGTCCCAATCAGCCCCAGCATTTT. Protein: CASSWTGPNQPQHF.

V gene TRBV30 combines with J gene TRBJ2-1, with unresolved D. The V end lost 1 base, the J end lost 3 bases, and 13 bases lay between the germline ends. The CDR3 runs 15 residues. In germline, CDR1 is GTSNPN, CDR2 SVGIG (reference sequence). CDR3 protein: CAWSADTRGYNEQFF. CDR3 coding DNA: TGTGCCTGGAGTGCAGACACAAGAGGCTACAATGAGCAGTTCTTC.

This clone was counted between two and nine times. The rearrangement uses TRBV4-1 and TRBJ1-1; D unclear. Between the trimmed V and J ends, which lost 3 bases and 1 base, there was a span of 15 bases. This CDR3 comprises 16 residues. CDR1 is MGHRA, CDR2 YSYEKL, per germline. The CDR3 protein is CASSHRFEGGNTEAFF. CDR3 DNA sequence: TGCGCCAGCAGCCACCGATTCGAGGGTGGGAACACTGAAGCTTTCTTT.

This clone was detected a few times. V gene TRBV7-2 combines with J gene TRBJ2-7; 13 bases agree with TRBD2. The CDR3 length is 15 residues. The germline CDR1 and CDR2 sequences are SGHTA and FQGNSA. V lost 3 bases, J lost 6 bases, and 5 bases stayed unmatched. CDR3 in amino acids: CASSFMGLAGFEQYF. The CDR3 coding sequence is TGTGCCAGCAGCTTTATGGGACTAGCGGGATTCGAGCAGTACTTC.

The chain links TRBV7-6 to TRBJ2-1; 11 nucleotides agree with TRBD1. Germline lookup yields CDR1 SGHVS and CDR2 FNYEAQ. The V and J ends lost 5 bases and 3 bases, in that order; junction bases with no gene match: 9. This CDR3 is 17 amino acids long. The CDR3 nucleotides read TGTGCCAGCAGCAGTGGACAGGGGGCAATTTTCTACAATGAGCAGTTCTTC. Translating gives CASSSGQGAIFYNEQFF.

The chain links TRBV7-2 to TRBJ2-1; D remains ambiguous. The germline CDR1 and CDR2 sequences are SGHTA and FQGNSA. The length of the CDR3 is 14 residues. V was pared by 2 bases and J by 9 bases, with 14 bases between. CDR3 sequence reads: CASSLRVSGSEQFF. Here the CDR3 DNA reads TGTGCCAGCAGCTTACGGGTCTCCGGTTCTGAGCAGTTCTTC. Supplemented by reference TRBV7-2 and TRBJ2-1, the full variable domain reads GAGVSQSPSNKVTEKGKDVELRCDPISGHTALYWYRQSLGQGLEFLIYFQGNSAPDKSGLPSDRFSAERTGGSVSTLTIQRTQQEDSAVYLCASSLRVSGSEQFFGPGTRLTVL.

The chain employs TRBV7-8 and TRBJ2-5; 7 bases line up with TRBD1. With V trimmed by 5 bases and J by 8 bases, 2 bases remained unmatched. The germline gives CDR1 SGHVS, CDR2 FQNEAQ. The length of the CDR3 is 11 residues. DNA of the CDR3: TGTGCCAGCAGCCCAGGGGGAACCCAGTACTTC. Amino acid sequence: CASSPGGTQYF.

V gene TRBV15 combines with J gene TRBJ2-4; TRBD1 is a possible D gene (6 bases). V was clipped by 0 bases and J by 6 bases, with 9 bases between them. Germline V gene lookup returns CDR1 LNHNV and CDR2 YYDKDF (reference sequence). This CDR3 spans 14 amino acids. The CDR3 reads CATSRDLGGNIQYF. CDR3 bases: TGTGCCACCAGCAGAGATTTAGGGGGAAACATTCAGTACTTC. The complete variable domain, with remaining parts taken from reference TRBV15 and TRBJ2-4, reads DAMVIQNPRYQVTQFGKPVTLSCSQTLNHNVMYWYQQKSSQAPKLLFHYYDKDFNNEADTPDNFQSRRPNTSFCFLDIRSPGLGDTAMYLCATSRDLGGNIQYFGAGTRLSVL.

The V gene is TRBV27, the J gene TRBJ1-2; 8 nucleotides match TRBD1. Germline V gene data show CDR1 as MNHEY and CDR2 as SMNVEV (reference sequence). This CDR3 region has 15 residues. The V and J ends lost 6 bases and 4 bases, in that order; junction bases with no gene match: 10. For the CDR3, the DNA is TGTGCCAGCAGCCTTACAGGGGGTTACTCCTATGGCTACACCTTC. Translating it yields CASSLTGGYSYGYTF.

V usage is TRBV4-1 and J usage is TRBJ1-1; 9 bases are a match to TRBD1. V shed 2 bases and J 2 bases; nucleotides not matched to a gene: 3. Germline values: CDR1 MGHRA, CDR2 YSYEKL. The CDR3 is made up of 15 amino acids. The CDR3 DNA sequence: TGCGCCAGCAGCCAAACGGACAGGGGTAACACTGAAGCTTTCTTT. Translated, it gives CASSQTDRGNTEAFF.

J is TRBJ2-1 and V is TRBV7-6; 10 bases are shared with TRBD2. Germline trimming cut 5 bases from V and 4 bases from J; bases unmatched to any gene: 5. Per germline, CDR1 SGHVS and CDR2 FNYEAQ. This CDR3 has 15 residues. CDR3 DNA sequence: TGTGCCAGCAGCCCCGGGACTAGCGCGTACAATGAGCAGTTCTTC. Its translation: CASSPGTSAYNEQFF.

This chain joins TRBV6-5 and TRBJ2-7, with 9 nucleotides matching TRBD2. Germline V CDR1 and CDR2: MNHEY, SVGAGI. There are 14 residues in the CDR3. Germline trimming cut 4 bases from V and 7 bases from J; bases unmatched to any gene: 8. CDR3 region: CASSWAGGLREQYF. The CDR3 DNA follows: TGTGCCAGCAGTTGGGCGGGGGGGCTGAGGGAGCAGTACTTC.

The V gene is TRBV10-3, the J gene TRBJ1-5, with 12 bases that match TRBD1. The ends lost 3 bases at V and 6 bases at J; junction bases unmatched: 6. CDR1 ENHRY and CDR2 SYGVKD come from the germline V gene. CDR3 length: 16 residues. The CDR3 spells CAISDWGTGGSQPQHF. CDR3 coding DNA: TGTGCCATCAGTGACTGGGGGACAGGGGGCAGTCAGCCCCAGCATTTT.

This sequence joins TRBV6-1 and TRBJ2-5; D not certain. V lost 7 bases and J 0 bases, leaving 12 bases between the germline ends. This CDR3 comprises 14 residues. The germline V gene has CDR1 MNHNS and CDR2 SASEGT. Here the CDR3 reads CASMITTHQETQYF. The CDR3 DNA reads as TGTGCCAGCATGATTACTACTCACCAAGAGACCCAGTACTTC.

J is TRBJ2-3 and V is TRBV30; 9 bases map to TRBD1. After removal of 5 bases from V and 3 bases from J, the junction contained 6 bases not matched to a gene. This CDR3 comprises 14 residues. Germline CDR1 reads GTSNPN; CDR2 reads SVGIG (reference sequence). CDR3 residues: CAWGTGTGTDTQYF. In DNA form, the CDR3 reads TGTGCCTGGGGAACCGGGACAGGGACAGATACGCAGTATTTT.

CDR3 in DNA: TGTGCCAGCAAAGGACTAGCGGGGGGGGATGAGCAGTTCTTC. As protein: CASKGLAGGDEQFF. V and J are TRBV2 and TRBJ2-1; TRBD2 matches at 15 bases. The germline V gene encodes CDR1 SNHLY and CDR2 FYNNEI. V trimming: 7 bases; J trimming: 8 bases; junction bases outside the gene matches: 3. This CDR3 region has 14 residues.

The CDR3 nucleotides are TGTGCCAGCAGTTTATCAGGGGGATCCTACGAGCAGTACTTC. Its protein product is CASSLSGGSYEQYF. The gene calls are TRBV27 and TRBJ2-7, with D perhaps matching TRBD1 (6 bases). Between the trimmed V and J ends, which lost 0 bases and 1 base, there was a span of 7 bases. Germline-derived CDR1 and CDR2 are MNHEY and SMNVEV (reference sequence). The CDR3 spans 14 residues.

This clone was observed a few times. DNA of the CDR3: TGTGCCAGCGGGCAGGGTCCTAGCAATCAGCCCCAGCATTTT. Translating gives CASGQGPSNQPQHF. This rearrangement joins TRBV6-5 to TRBJ1-5; a weak D match, TRBD1 (5 bases). V was shortened by 8 bases and J by 0 bases, with 11 bases between the two germline ends. The CDR3 consists of 14 residues. CDR1 is MNHEY and CDR2 is SVGAGI in the germline V gene.